Shown below are 22 T cell receptor beta chains from a single sample sequenced in a study of technical replicates of blood from several donors. Some clones are missing from TCRdb's copy, which holds only in-frame ones; the method was immunoSEQ multiplex PCR. The repertoire holds about 80,000 clones, with approximately 89% as singletons. Sequences were obtained from T cells isolated from PBMCs. These receptors were collected from a human donor in good health.

The chain couples TRBV29-1 to TRBJ2-1; D is ambiguous. The CDR3 has 15 amino acids. Germline V lookup: CDR1 SQVTM, CDR2 ANQGSEA. Deletions cut 1 base from V and 0 bases from J, with 10 bases between. CDR3: CSVEVRTSSYNEQFF. CDR3 in DNA: TGCAGCGTTGAAGTCCGTACAAGCTCCTACAATGAGCAGTTCTTC.

The chain combines TRBV6-4 with TRBJ2-2; D is perhaps TRBD2 (5 bases). CDR1 is MRHNA, CDR2 SNTAGT, per germline. V dropped 7 bases and J dropped 2 bases, with 11 bases sitting between them. This CDR3 has 14 amino acids. CDR3 protein: CASKEGFNTGELFF. In DNA form, the CDR3 reads TGTGCCAGCAAAGAGGGATTCAACACCGGGGAGCTGTTTTTT.

This chain connects TRBV11-2 to TRBJ2-7; 9 bases fit TRBD2. Unmatched junction bases numbered 3, after V lost 3 bases and J lost 0 bases. Germline lookup yields CDR1 SGHAT and CDR2 FQNNGV. CDR3 size: 15 residues. As DNA, the CDR3 is TGTGCCAGCAGCTTCGCGGGGGGGGCCTCCTACGAGCAGTACTTC. It yields the protein CASSFAGGASYEQYF.

V and J are TRBV29-1 and TRBJ1-2; no clear D gene. Trimming left V 4 bases short and J 5 bases short, with 14 bases between. Looked up from germline, CDR1 is SQVTM and CDR2 is ANQGSEA. CDR3 length equals 13 residues. The DNA of the CDR3 is TGCAGCGTTGTCCGGCCTGGGCCGTATGGCTACACCTTC. As protein: CSVVRPGPYGYTF.

This rearrangement joins TRBV19 to TRBJ2-1; the D gene is possibly TRBD1 (5 bases). CDR1 LNHDA and CDR2 SQIVND come from the germline V gene (reference sequence). There are 17 residues in the CDR3. V lost 0 bases to trimming and J lost 2 bases, with 14 bases between them. CDR3 loop: CASSIDPGRHPYNEQFF. CDR3 bases: TGTGCCAGTAGTATAGATCCAGGGCGCCACCCCTACAATGAGCAGTTCTTC.

This chain uses TRBV29-1 with TRBJ2-4; D unresolved. The ends were cut back, 1 base at V and 0 bases at J, with 7 bases in the middle. The CDR3 extends over 14 amino acids. Per germline, CDR1 SQVTM and CDR2 ANQGSEA. For the CDR3, the DNA is TGCAGCGTTGAAGTAACTATAGCCAAAAACATTCAGTACTTC. This translates into CSVEVTIAKNIQYF.

The rearrangement joins TRBV9 to TRBJ2-3; 12 positions match TRBD2. Germline V lookup: CDR1 SGDLS, CDR2 YYNGEE. After removal of 2 bases from V and 2 bases from J, the junction contained 3 bases not matched to a gene. CDR3 length: 16 residues. DNA of the CDR3: TGTGCCAGCAGCGTTACTAGCGGGAGGCCCACAGATACGCAGTATTTT. Translation: CASSVTSGRPTDTQYF.

The chain combines TRBV18 with TRBJ2-3, with D perhaps matching TRBD2 (6 bases). CDR1 and CDR2 (germline): KGHSH, LQKENI. CDR3 length: 19 amino acids. Trimming cost V 5 bases and J 0 bases, with 24 bases left between them. This CDR3 is CASSSSPWDLGTSTDTQYF. CDR3 nucleotide sequence: TGTGCCAGCTCATCATCTCCCTGGGACTTAGGGACTAGCACAGATACGCAGTATTTT.

The CDR3 DNA reads as TGCGCCAGCAGCCAAGGGCGGGACGCCCCCTACGAGCAGTACTTC. Protein: CASSQGRDAPYEQYF. V usage is TRBV4-3 and J usage is TRBJ2-7; the D gene is possibly TRBD2 (6 bases). V was cut by 1 base and J by 2 bases, with 12 bases left in between. The CDR3 is 15 amino acids. Germline V lookup: CDR1 LGHNA, CDR2 YSLEER.

The CDR3 region has the DNA TGTGCCACCAGCCGCAGGGGACCGAACACCGGGGAGCTGTTTTTT. Its protein product is CATSRRGPNTGELFF. The V gene is TRBV15, the J gene TRBJ2-2, with a tentative D call TRBD1 (6 bases). The germline V gene has CDR1 LNHNV and CDR2 YYDKDF (reference sequence). The CDR3 extends over 15 amino acids. Trimming cost V 5 bases and J 0 bases, with 10 bases left between them.

The V and J genes are TRBV25-1 and TRBJ2-7, with 7 nucleotides matching TRBD1. V shed 5 bases and J 3 bases; nucleotides not matched to a gene: 10. Germline V lookup: CDR1 MGHDK, CDR2 SYGVNS. This CDR3 has 15 amino acids. CDR3 bases: TGTGCCAGCAGTTCCGGGACAGCGTTTAACTACGAGCAGTACTTC. This sequence encodes CASSSGTAFNYEQYF.

The chain joins TRBV28 to TRBJ2-1; the D gene is possibly TRBD2 (6 bases). The CDR3 is 14 amino acids. Trimming took off 5 bases at V and 14 bases at J, with 22 bases between the two ends. Germline CDR1 MDHEN, CDR2 SYDVKM. The CDR3 DNA follows: TGTGCCAGCAGTGTTCAGGCGGGACCTAGTAGGGAGTTCTTC. Translation gives CASSVQAGPSREFF.

This clone was observed once. The rearrangement joins TRBV5-4 to TRBJ2-7; D perhaps matches TRBD2 (5 bases). Germline assignment: CDR1 SGHNT and CDR2 YYREEE (reference sequence). The CDR3 contains 16 residues. Trimming shortened V by 0 bases and J by 2 bases, and 15 bases separated the two germline ends. Here the CDR3 reads CASSLDRGMYTYEQYF. The CDR3 bases are TGTGCCAGCAGCTTGGATCGGGGAATGTATACCTACGAGCAGTACTTC.

V gene TRBV2 combines with J gene TRBJ2-5; D is undetermined. The germline V gene has CDR1 SNHLY and CDR2 FYNNEI. Trimming took off 8 bases at V and 1 base at J, with 8 bases between the two ends. The CDR3 extends over 12 amino acids. This CDR3 reads CASWASQETQYF. The CDR3 DNA reads as TGTGCCAGCTGGGCATCCCAAGAGACCCAGTACTTC.

The chain carries TRBV4-1 and TRBJ2-3; 8 bases are shared with TRBD1. Germline V gene data show CDR1 as MGHRA and CDR2 as YSYEKL. The length of the CDR3 is 17 residues. V lost 0 bases and J lost 8; bases outside the gene matches: 13. The chain's CDR3 is CASSQDFQGAIYRTQYF. DNA for the CDR3: TGCGCCAGCAGCCAAGATTTCCAGGGGGCTATATATCGTACGCAGTATTTT.

The chain recombines TRBV30 with TRBJ1-3; tentatively, D is TRBD1 (5 bases). CDR1 and CDR2 (germline): GTSNPN, SVGIG (reference sequence). This CDR3 contains 12 residues. The V end was cut by 4 bases, the J end by 2 bases, with 6 bases between. CDR3: CAWTGTGNTIYF. The CDR3, as DNA: TGTGCCTGGACAGGGACTGGAAACACCATATATTTT. Complete variable domain (other parts from reference TRBV30 and TRBJ1-3): SQTIHQWPATLVQPVGSPLSLECTVEGTSNPNLYWYRQAAGRGLQLLFYSVGIGQISSEVPQNLSASRPQDRQFILSSKKLLLSDSGFYLCAWTGTGNTIYFGEGSWLTVV.

V and J are TRBV6-5 and TRBJ2-7; possible D gene TRBD2, 6 bases. V was shortened by 3 bases and J by 0 bases, with 12 bases between the two germline ends. The CDR3 extends over 15 amino acids. Looked up from germline, CDR1 is MNHEY and CDR2 is SVGAGI. CDR3 sequence reads: CASSYASVSSYEQYF. The CDR3 DNA sequence: TGTGCCAGCAGTTATGCTAGCGTTAGCTCCTACGAGCAGTACTTC.

V is TRBV6-5 and J is TRBJ1-2; D is uncertain. Trimming stripped 6 bases from V and 6 bases from J, with 20 bases between. The CDR3 has 15 residues. Germline V CDR1 and CDR2: MNHEY, SVGAGI. The CDR3 region has the DNA TGTGCCAGCAGACGTACGGAGATAATCGGTAATGGCTACACCTTC. Its translation: CASRRTEIIGNGYTF.

The chain carries TRBV7-6 and TRBJ1-1; 8 bases map to TRBD1. With V trimmed by 0 bases and J by 0 bases, 3 bases remained unmatched. CDR3 length: 16 residues. The germline V gene encodes CDR1 SGHVS and CDR2 FNYEAQ. DNA for the CDR3: TGTGCCAGCAGCTTAGCCGGGACAGGTGTGAACACTGAAGCTTTCTTT. Translated, it gives CASSLAGTGVNTEAFF.

V usage is TRBV13 and J usage is TRBJ1-5, with no clear D. Germline V lookup: CDR1 PRHDT, CDR2 FYEKMQ (reference sequence). V was pared by 0 bases and J by 2 bases, with 8 bases between. The CDR3 is 15 residues long. The CDR3 sequence is CASSLGLGGNQPQHF. The CDR3 DNA reads as TGTGCCAGCAGCTTAGGGTTGGGAGGCAATCAGCCCCAGCATTTT.

This chain connects TRBV28 to TRBJ2-7; perhaps TRBD1 as D (6 bases). Germline CDR1 MDHEN, CDR2 SYDVKM. V was trimmed by 8 bases and J by 4 bases, leaving 12 bases between them. The CDR3 consists of 12 residues. Here the CDR3 DNA reads TGTGCCAGCCGGACCAGGGGATACGAGCAGTACTTC. Residues: CASRTRGYEQYF.

The chain links TRBV5-4 to TRBJ2-5, with 8 bases lining up with TRBD2. The CDR3 contains 16 residues. Losses at the gene ends were 4 bases for V and 3 bases for J; bases not matched to a gene: 11. Germline V lookup: CDR1 SGHNT, CDR2 YYREEE (reference sequence). The CDR3 DNA is TGTGCCAGCAGCCGCAACCTAACTAGCGGCAAAGAGACCCAGTACTTC. Protein: CASSRNLTSGKETQYF.